One and the same sample provided the 20 T cell receptor beta chains below, sequenced in a study of regulatory T cells in long-lasting Graves disease (dated by TCRdb to the early 2020s). The library was obtained by multiplex PCR. Instrument on record: Illumina HiSeq 4000. iRepertoire HTBI primers and Arm-PCR amplification of CDR3 regions were used to construct TCR beta libraries. TCRdb passed the public sequencing reads through fastp at Q25 and MiXCR, retaining productive beta sequences. Duplicate CDR3 protein sequences are folded into a single record with the most common DNA and genes. This sample has more than 300,000 distinct CDR3 sequences in its table, and about 18% of those were observed once. Clones ranked in the top ten supply 29% of the sample. This sample's time point label indicates: persistent/refractory GD, antithyroid drugs over 5 years with positive TRAb. For both TCR sequencing and RNA sequencing, RNA was extracted from PBMCs using TRIzol.

Source: peripheral blood mononuclear cells (PBMCs), taken when the disease was refractory, from a patient treated with antithyroid drugs. The receptors here all came from a female donor with Graves disease.

The table lists this clonotype with many counts. V and J are TRBV28 and TRBJ2-2, with D perhaps given as TRBD1 or TRBD2 (5 bases each). The germline V and J ends were trimmed by 3 bases and 0 bases, with 5 bases remaining between them. This CDR3 comprises 14 residues. Germline CDR1 and CDR2: MDHEN and SYDVKM. CDR3 loop: CASSLGANTGELFF. The CDR3 nucleotides are TGTGCCAGCAGTTTGGGGGCGAACACCGGGGAGCTGTTTTTT.

This clonotype was detected ten times or more. The chain couples TRBV12-3 or TRBV12-4 to TRBJ2-7, with 7 bases aligning to TRBD2. With 3 bases clipped from V and 2 bases from J, the junction kept 7 bases outside the gene matches. The CDR3 loop spans 15 amino acids. The CDR3 region is CASSFGLDWTYEQYF. In DNA form, the CDR3 reads TGTGCCAGCAGTTTCGGACTAGACTGGACCTACGAGCAGTACTTC.

This clonotype was counted between two and nine times. The rearrangement links TRBV5-1 to TRBJ1-1; D ambiguous. The germline gives CDR1 SGHRS, CDR2 YFSETQ. The CDR3 contains 13 residues. With 3 bases removed from V and 7 bases from J, the gap between germline ends came to 13 bases. CDR3 nucleotides: TGCGCCAGCAGCTACGGGAGCTACCTTGAAGCTTTCTTT. Its translation: CASSYGSYLEAFF.

This clonotype was recorded at least ten times. The chain employs TRBV11-2 and TRBJ2-2; D might be TRBD1 or TRBD2, each matching 5 bases. V was shortened by 4 bases and J by 0 bases, with 6 bases between the two germline ends. Germline V gives CDR1 SGHAT, CDR2 FQNNGV. The CDR3 runs to 14 residues. The CDR3 coding sequence is TGTGCCAGCAGCTCGGGACCGAACACCGGGGAGCTGTTTTTT. It encodes CASSSGPNTGELFF.

The chain joins TRBV4-1 to TRBJ1-1, with a possible D match to TRBD1 (5 bases). CDR3 size: 15 residues. Per the germline V gene, CDR1 is MGHRA and CDR2 is YSYEKL. V dropped 4 bases and J dropped 5 bases, with 17 bases sitting between them. The CDR3 reads CASSPFLPRGTEAFF. The CDR3 DNA follows: TGCGCCAGCAGCCCCTTCTTACCGCGGGGGACTGAAGCTTTCTTT.

J is TRBJ2-2 and V is TRBV9, with TRBD2 matching 9 bases. Germline CDR1 is SGDLS and CDR2 is YYNGEE. The CDR3 is 15 amino acids. The V gene end was trimmed by 0 bases and the J gene end by 8 bases; junction bases not matched to a gene: 5. CDR3 nucleotides: TGTGCCAGCAGCGTAGGCGGGAGGGCAGGAGGGGAGCTGTTTTTT. It codes for CASSVGGRAGGELFF. Variable domain in full (rest from reference TRBV9 and TRBJ2-2): DSGVTQTPKHLITATGQRVTLRCSPRSGDLSVYWYQQSLDQGLQFLIQYYNGEERAKGNILERFSAQQFPDLHSELNLSSLELGDSALYFCASSVGGRAGGELFFGEGSRLTVL.

This clonotype was counted a few times. V gene TRBV7-3 combines with J gene TRBJ2-3; perhaps TRBD2 as D (6 bases). The CDR3 is 15 residues long. CDR1 is SGHTA, CDR2 FQGTGA, per germline. V lost 2 bases to trimming and J lost 4 bases, with 13 bases between them. CDR3 sequence: CASSLRLGGADTQYF. DNA for the CDR3: TGTGCCAGCAGCTTACGACTAGGTGGAGCAGATACGCAGTATTTT.

This clonotype has a count of ten or more. CDR3 DNA sequence: TGTGCCAGCAGTTTCCCCCGACAGACTATCTCTGGAAACACCATATATTTT. The encoded protein is CASSFPRQTISGNTIYF. This chain uses TRBV28 with TRBJ1-3; D might be TRBD1 (5 bases). V lost 3 bases and J lost 0, with 15 bases in between. This CDR3 spans 17 amino acids. CDR1 and CDR2 (germline): MDHEN, SYDVKM.

In DNA, the CDR3 is TGTGCCAGCAGCCAATCCGGGACCAACTATGGCTACACCTTC. It translates to CASSQSGTNYGYTF. V gene TRBV4-2 combines with J gene TRBJ1-2, with D possibly matching TRBD1 (5 bases). The CDR3 covers 14 residues. Trimming took 2 bases from V and 2 from J, leaving 9 bases between them. Germline V CDR1 and CDR2: LGHNA, YNFKEQ.

The chain carries TRBV7-6 and TRBJ2-5, with a weak D call TRBD1 (6 bases). In germline, CDR1 is SGHVS, CDR2 FNYEAQ. This CDR3 region has 15 residues. Trimming left V 5 bases short and J 6 bases short, with 19 bases between. The chain's CDR3 is CASSQKAGGGKTQYF. The CDR3 DNA is TGTGCCAGCAGCCAGAAGGCTGGGGGCGGAAAGACCCAGTACTTC.

Only a few counts were recorded for this clonotype. The chain has TRBV20-1 and TRBJ2-3; 9 nucleotides align to TRBD1. CDR3 length: 16 residues. Germline V gives CDR1 DFQATT, CDR2 SNEGSKA (reference sequence). V gave up 6 bases and J gave up 6 bases; unmatched junction bases: 16. CDR3 residues: CSATTGQGRLWDTQYF. The CDR3 DNA follows: TGCAGTGCCACTACGGGACAGGGTCGGCTGTGGGATACGCAGTATTTT.

This clonotype was picked up many times. The chain has TRBV28 and TRBJ1-5; a weak D match, TRBD1 (5 bases). This CDR3 contains 12 residues. Germline CDR1 reads MDHEN; CDR2 reads SYDVKM. V lost 2 bases and J lost 9, with 8 bases in between. As DNA, the CDR3 is TGTGCCAGCAGTTTACTAAGGGGGCCCCAGCATTTT. This sequence encodes CASSLLRGPQHF.

This clonotype was detected ten times or more. The junction departs from the called germline gene at one end, perhaps through a read error. V is TRBV28 and J is TRBJ1-4; a possible D gene is TRBD1 (5 bases). Looked up from germline, CDR1 is MDHEN and CDR2 is SYDVKM. The CDR3 has 16 residues. CDR3 region: CASSIWGGRAHEKLFF. The CDR3 DNA sequence: TGTGCCAGCAGTATATGGGGGGGAAGGGCCCATGAAAAACTGTTTTTT.

The chain is built from TRBV30 and TRBJ2-7; the D gene could be TRBD1 or TRBD2 (5 bases each). The CDR3 sequence is 11 residues long. CDR1 GTSNPN and CDR2 SVGIG come from the germline V gene (reference sequence). V gave up 8 bases and J gave up 3 bases, with 11 bases separating them. The CDR3 coding sequence is TGTGCCCACGGGACCAGCTACGAGCAGTACTTC. Protein product: CAHGTSYEQYF.

This clonotype was counted a few times. The J gene is TRBJ2-1, the V gene TRBV2, with 9 bases fitting TRBD1. Germline lookup yields CDR1 SNHLY and CDR2 FYNNEI. V dropped 7 bases and J dropped 5; count of bases not matched to a gene: 3. The CDR3 length is 13 residues. CDR3 bases: TGTGCCAGCAAAGGACAGGGGCACAATGAGCAGTTCTTC. Translated: CASKGQGHNEQFF.

This clonotype was seen only a few times. The chain has TRBV29-1 and TRBJ2-7, with D possibly being TRBD2 (6 bases). This CDR3 has 12 amino acids. Trimming removed 4 bases at V and 6 bases at J, with 13 bases between. The germline V gene has CDR1 SQVTM and CDR2 ANQGSEA. CDR3 region: CSVGGGVVEQYF. Here the CDR3 DNA reads TGCAGCGTTGGCGGAGGGGTGGTCGAGCAGTACTTC.

The V gene is TRBV27, the J gene TRBJ1-1, with 12 bases that match TRBD1. V shed 3 bases, J shed 4 bases, and the junction held 6 bases outside the gene matches. CDR1 MNHEY and CDR2 SMNVEV come from the germline V gene (reference sequence). This CDR3 is built from 16 residues. As DNA, the CDR3 is TGTGCCAGCAGTTTTGGGGGGACAGGGGGCGTCACTGAAGCTTTCTTT. It is translated as CASSFGGTGGVTEAFF.

This clonotype was counted ten times or more. V is TRBV6-1 and J is TRBJ2-4, with D possibly matching TRBD2 (6 bases). V was pared by 7 bases and J by 0 bases, with 13 bases between. Germline V gene data show CDR1 as MNHNS and CDR2 as SASEGT. There are 15 residues in the CDR3. The CDR3 here is CASTGLGLAKNIQYF. In DNA, the CDR3 is TGTGCCAGCACCGGATTGGGACTAGCCAAAAACATTCAGTACTTC.

Comments on this clonotype: Given a much more abundant clone one base away, this may be a read error. The chain is built from TRBV6-1 and TRBJ1-1, with TRBD1 matching 8 bases. Germline lookup yields CDR1 MNHNS and CDR2 SASEGT. The CDR3 contains 14 residues. The CDR3 coding sequence is TGTGCCGGCAGTGCTGGGACAGGTCATACTGAAGCTTTCTTT. This gives the protein CAGSAGTGHTEAFF.

This clonotype was found many times. The V gene is TRBV7-8, the J gene TRBJ1-4; D not certain. The CDR3 is 14 residues long. Germline V gene lookup returns CDR1 SGHVS and CDR2 FQNEAQ. Trimming cost V 5 bases and J 4 bases, with 11 bases left between them. Written as DNA, the CDR3 is TGTGCCAGCAGCGGCACTGAGGTTAATGAAAAACTGTTTTTT. Amino acid sequence: CASSGTEVNEKLFF.